This section outlines one T cell receptor beta chain sequence together with its context. The sample comes from a study of T cell changes during pregnancy in multiple sclerosis. Germline CDR1 and CDR2: SGHRS and YFSETQ. The CDR3 covers 15 residues. The V end was cut by 0 bases, the J end by 3 bases, with 13 bases between. TCRdb keeps only in-frame clones here, not all; method: immunoSEQ multiplex PCR. The sample includes about 41,000 clones, roughly nine tenths of them seen just once. This TCR derives from a female donor with multiple sclerosis, enrolled in a pregnancy study. The chain uses TRBV5-1 and TRBJ2-7; maybe TRBD2 (6 bases). The material sequenced was CD4+ T cells from peripheral blood mononuclear cells, taken in the first trimester of pregnancy. The CDR3: CASSLDQGGHYEQYF. The CDR3, as DNA: TGCGCCAGCAGCTTGGATCAGGGAGGCCACTACGAGCAGTACTTC.